The rows below give T cell receptor beta chains drawn from one sample of a study of OX40 agonist ivuxolimab in advanced cancers. The method was immunoSEQ multiplex PCR; TCRdb's version includes in-frame clones alone and lacks a portion of them. Of thousands of clones listed, approximately 87% are singletons. This material consisted of CD4+ or CD8+ T cells sorted from blood, taken in a trial of the OX40 agonist ivuxolimab. Receptors were obtained from an adult with an advanced solid tumor such as melanoma, head and neck, liver or kidney cancer. Both conserved end residues are part of each CDR3. A D gene is named only where the DNA matches it firmly. Rows may omit the clone size; those that give it use once, few, many or a size class.

j_call: TRBJ1-4
d_call: TRBD1
cdr3_length: 14
clone_size: .
v_call: TRBV10-2
cdr3_nt: TGCGCCAGCACCCCGGACAGGGGGTTTGAAAAACTGTTTTTT
cdr3_aa: CASTPDRGFEKLFF

j_call: TRBJ2-1
d_call: TRBD2
cdr3_length: 18
clone_size: .
v_call: TRBV13
cdr3_nt: TGTGCCAGCAGCCCCAGGGGCGTGCGGACTAGCCCCTACAATGAGCAGTTCTTC
cdr3_aa: CASSPRGVRTSPYNEQFF

j_call: TRBJ2-7
d_call: .
cdr3_length: 14
clone_size: .
v_call: TRBV5-6
cdr3_nt: TGTGCCAGCAGTAAATCTACTGGTACCTACGAGCAGTACTTC
cdr3_aa: CASSKSTGTYEQYF

j_call: TRBJ2-7
d_call: TRBD2
cdr3_length: 14
clone_size: .
v_call: TRBV5-1
cdr3_nt: TGCGCCAGCAGCTTGAGAGGACTAGCCTACGAGCAGTACTTC
cdr3_aa: CASSLRGLAYEQYF

j_call: TRBJ2-7
d_call: .
cdr3_length: 14
clone_size: .
v_call: TRBV19
cdr3_nt: TGTGCCAGTAGTATAGAGGGGAGCTGGTACGAGCAGTACTTC
cdr3_aa: CASSIEGSWYEQYF

j_call: TRBJ2-7
d_call: .
cdr3_length: 12
clone_size: .
v_call: TRBV10-3
cdr3_nt: TGTGCCATCAGTGGGGGTACCTACGAGCAGTACTTC
cdr3_aa: CAISGGTYEQYF

j_call: TRBJ2-3
d_call: .
cdr3_length: 13
clone_size: .
v_call: TRBV11-3
cdr3_nt: TGTGCCAGCAGCTTAGATTTTGCAGATACGCAGTATTTT
cdr3_aa: CASSLDFADTQYF

j_call: TRBJ2-3
d_call: TRBD2
cdr3_length: 15
clone_size: once
v_call: TRBV25-1
cdr3_nt: TGTGCCAGCAGTACCCTAGCGGGTAGCACAGATACGCAGTATTTT
cdr3_aa: CASSTLAGSTDTQYF

j_call: TRBJ2-7
d_call: TRBD1
cdr3_length: 13
clone_size: .
v_call: TRBV15
cdr3_nt: TGTGCCACCAGCATCTGGACAGGGGGCGAGCAGTACTTC
cdr3_aa: CATSIWTGGEQYF

j_call: TRBJ2-3
d_call: .
cdr3_length: 15
clone_size: .
v_call: TRBV7-3
cdr3_nt: TGTGCCAGCAGCCTTAGGGCTATCGAGACTGATACGCAGTATTTT
cdr3_aa: CASSLRAIETDTQYF

j_call: TRBJ2-1
d_call: TRBD2
cdr3_length: 15
clone_size: .
v_call: TRBV7-8
cdr3_nt: TGTGCCAGCAGCCCACTAGCGGGAGAGGTGGTGGAGCAGTTCTTC
cdr3_aa: CASSPLAGEVVEQFF

j_call: TRBJ1-1
d_call: .
cdr3_length: 18
clone_size: .
v_call: TRBV9
cdr3_nt: TGTGCCAGCAGCGTAGGGCAGGTAAGTGGAAGTTGGAACACTGAAGCTTTCTTT
cdr3_aa: CASSVGQVSGSWNTEAFF

j_call: TRBJ2-7
d_call: .
cdr3_length: 13
clone_size: .
v_call: TRBV6-1
cdr3_nt: TGTGCCTCCGGGGCATTTCCCTCCTACGAGCAGTACTTC
cdr3_aa: CASGAFPSYEQYF

j_call: TRBJ2-7
d_call: TRBD2
cdr3_length: 16
clone_size: .
v_call: TRBV28
cdr3_nt: TGTGCCAGCAGCGGAGGGCGGGAGTATTCTTCCTACGAGCAGTACTTC
cdr3_aa: CASSGGREYSSYEQYF

j_call: TRBJ2-3
d_call: .
cdr3_length: 15
clone_size: .
v_call: TRBV7-6
cdr3_nt: TGTGCCAGCAGCTTATCTTCCGTAAGCACAGATACGCAGTATTTT
cdr3_aa: CASSLSSVSTDTQYF

j_call: TRBJ2-2
d_call: .
cdr3_length: 15
clone_size: once
v_call: TRBV2
cdr3_nt: TGTGCCAGCAGCCCCAGGGGAGTTAGCACCGGGGAGCTGTTTTTT
cdr3_aa: CASSPRGVSTGELFF

j_call: TRBJ1-5
d_call: .
cdr3_length: 12
clone_size: .
v_call: TRBV2
cdr3_nt: TGTGCCAGCAGTCCGACTAATCAGCCCCAGCATTTT
cdr3_aa: CASSPTNQPQHF

j_call: TRBJ1-1
d_call: .
cdr3_length: 13
clone_size: .
v_call: TRBV28
cdr3_nt: TGTGCCAGCAGTAGAGGCGGGAACGCTGAAGCTTTCTTT
cdr3_aa: CASSRGGNAEAFF

j_call: TRBJ2-7
d_call: TRBD1
cdr3_length: 13
clone_size: .
v_call: TRBV5-4
cdr3_nt: TGTGCCAGCAGTTGGGACAGAAACTACGAGCAGTACTTC
cdr3_aa: CASSWDRNYEQYF

j_call: TRBJ2-4
d_call: .
cdr3_length: 16
clone_size: .
v_call: TRBV10-3
cdr3_nt: TGTGCCACCAGAGACCCCCGGGACTCCGCTTTAAACATTCAGTACTTC
cdr3_aa: CATRDPRDSALNIQYF

j_call: TRBJ1-1
d_call: .
cdr3_length: 16
clone_size: .
v_call: TRBV2
cdr3_nt: TGTGCCAGCAGTTCCCCCGGATCTGCAGAGGTTACTGAAGCTTTCTTT
cdr3_aa: CASSSPGSAEVTEAFF

j_call: TRBJ2-6
d_call: .
cdr3_length: 18
clone_size: .
v_call: TRBV11-2
cdr3_nt: TGTGCCAGCAGCATAGGCAGAACAACAACAAAGTCGGGCCAACGTCCTGACTTC
cdr3_aa: CASSIGRTTTKSGQRPDF

j_call: TRBJ2-3
d_call: .
cdr3_length: 13
clone_size: .
v_call: TRBV6-1
cdr3_nt: TGTGCCAGCAGTGACGCCAGCGGATATACGCAGTATTTT
cdr3_aa: CASSDASGYTQYF

j_call: TRBJ2-3
d_call: .
cdr3_length: 17
clone_size: .
v_call: TRBV9
cdr3_nt: TGTGCCAGCAGCGCCCGCGATTATCGTGGGGGCACAGATACGCAGTATTTT
cdr3_aa: CASSARDYRGGTDTQYF